This T cell receptor beta chain came from a study of blood T cells in healthy people across ages. Points from the study as a whole: Observed TCR beta diversity per million T cells went down as age went up. This fall followed a roughly linear course with age.

Note on this clonotype: Antigen unknown.

PCR was performed a second time for roughly 7 to 12 cycles using a sample-barcoded 5' primer and a J-beta primer mix. Each sample yielded at least 2.5 million CDR3-containing paired-end reads. TCRdb processed the 5' RACE reads anew with MiXCR; each CDR3 protein has one entry. The sample holds over a million distinct CDR3 sequences; roughly 40% are singletons and the top ten take less than 8%. Deletions cut 1 base from V and 7 bases from J, with 13 bases between. Germline V lookup: CDR1 DFQATT, CDR2 SNEGSKA (reference sequence). The CDR3 has 13 residues. The sequence derives from a woman aged 18-30 years in good health. Sequencing was performed on blood. J is TRBJ1-1 and V is TRBV20-1, with D possibly being TRBD1 (5 bases). Written as DNA, the CDR3 is TGCAGTGCTAGAGGCGGGGGTTTGGGTGAAGCTTTCTTT. It yields the protein CSARGGGLGEAFF.